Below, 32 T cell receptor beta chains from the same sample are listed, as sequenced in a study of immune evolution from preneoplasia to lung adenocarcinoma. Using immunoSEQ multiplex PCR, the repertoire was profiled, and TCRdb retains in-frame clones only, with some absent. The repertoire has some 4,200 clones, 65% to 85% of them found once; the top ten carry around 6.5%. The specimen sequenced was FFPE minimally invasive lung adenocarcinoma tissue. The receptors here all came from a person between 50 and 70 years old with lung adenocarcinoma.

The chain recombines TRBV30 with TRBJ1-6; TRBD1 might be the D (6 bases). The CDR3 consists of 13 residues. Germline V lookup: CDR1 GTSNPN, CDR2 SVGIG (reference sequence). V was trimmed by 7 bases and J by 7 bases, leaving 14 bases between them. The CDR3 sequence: CALTQGRNSPLHF. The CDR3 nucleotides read TGTGCCTTAACACAGGGTAGGAATTCACCCCTCCACTTT.

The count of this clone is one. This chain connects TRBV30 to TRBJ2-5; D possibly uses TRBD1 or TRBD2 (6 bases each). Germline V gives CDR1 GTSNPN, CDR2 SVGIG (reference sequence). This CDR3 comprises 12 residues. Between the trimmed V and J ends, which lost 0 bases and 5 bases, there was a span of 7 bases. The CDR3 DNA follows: TGTGCCTGGAGTGTAGGGGGGGAGACCCAGTACTTC. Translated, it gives CAWSVGGETQYF.

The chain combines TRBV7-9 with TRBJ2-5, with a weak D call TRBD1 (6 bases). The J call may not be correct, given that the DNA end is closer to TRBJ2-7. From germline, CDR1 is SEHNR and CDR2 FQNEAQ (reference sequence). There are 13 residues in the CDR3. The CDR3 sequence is CASSDRTAYEQYF. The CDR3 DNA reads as TGTGCCAGCAGCGACCGGACAGCCTACGAGCAGTACTTC.

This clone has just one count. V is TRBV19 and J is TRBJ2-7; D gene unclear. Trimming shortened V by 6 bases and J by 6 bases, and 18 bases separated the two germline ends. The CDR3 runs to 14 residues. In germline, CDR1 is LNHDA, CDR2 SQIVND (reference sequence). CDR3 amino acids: CASSPVATPGEQYF. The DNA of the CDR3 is TGTGCCAGTAGCCCAGTTGCGACCCCAGGCGAGCAGTACTTC.

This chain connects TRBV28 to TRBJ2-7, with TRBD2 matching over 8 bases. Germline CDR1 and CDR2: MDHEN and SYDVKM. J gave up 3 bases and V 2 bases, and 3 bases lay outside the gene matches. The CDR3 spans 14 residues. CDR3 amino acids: CASSLALAVYEQYF. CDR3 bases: TGTGCCAGCAGTTTAGCACTAGCGGTCTACGAGCAGTACTTC.

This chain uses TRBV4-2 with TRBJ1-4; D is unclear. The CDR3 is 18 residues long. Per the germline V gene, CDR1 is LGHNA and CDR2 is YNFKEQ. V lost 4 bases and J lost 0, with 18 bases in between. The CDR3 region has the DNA TGTGCCAGCAGCCCCACTCCAGGCGAGAGAGCAACTAATGAAAAACTGTTTTTT. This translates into CASSPTPGERATNEKLFF.

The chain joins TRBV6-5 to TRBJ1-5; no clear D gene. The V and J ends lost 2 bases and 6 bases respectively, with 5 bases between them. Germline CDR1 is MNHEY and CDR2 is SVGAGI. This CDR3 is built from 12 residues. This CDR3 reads CASSYPGQPQHF. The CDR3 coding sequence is TGTGCCAGCAGTTACCCCGGTCAGCCCCAGCATTTT.

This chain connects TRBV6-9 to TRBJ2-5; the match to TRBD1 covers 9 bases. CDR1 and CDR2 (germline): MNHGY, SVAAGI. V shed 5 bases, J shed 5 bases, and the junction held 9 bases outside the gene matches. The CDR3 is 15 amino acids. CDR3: CASSARDRARETQYF. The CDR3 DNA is TGTGCCAGCAGTGCCCGGGACAGGGCGAGGGAGACCCAGTACTTC.

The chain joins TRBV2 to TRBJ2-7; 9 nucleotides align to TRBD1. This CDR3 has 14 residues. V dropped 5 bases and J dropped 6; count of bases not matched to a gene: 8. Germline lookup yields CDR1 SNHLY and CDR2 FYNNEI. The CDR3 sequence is CASSSLQGASEQYF. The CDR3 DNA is TGTGCCAGCAGTAGTTTACAGGGGGCTTCCGAGCAGTACTTC. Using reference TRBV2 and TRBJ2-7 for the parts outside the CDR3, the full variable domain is EPEVTQTPSHQVTQMGQEVILRCVPISNHLYFYWYRQILGQKVEFLVSFYNNEISEKSEIFDDQFSVERPDGSNFTLKIRSTKLEDSAMYFCASSSLQGASEQYFGPGTRLTVT.

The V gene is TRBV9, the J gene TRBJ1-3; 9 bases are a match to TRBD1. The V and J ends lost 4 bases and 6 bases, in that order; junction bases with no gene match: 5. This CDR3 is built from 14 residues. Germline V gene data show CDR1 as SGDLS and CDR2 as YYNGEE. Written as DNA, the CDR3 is TGTGCCAGCAGCACCCGACAGGGGGAAAACACCATATATTTT. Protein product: CASSTRQGENTIYF.

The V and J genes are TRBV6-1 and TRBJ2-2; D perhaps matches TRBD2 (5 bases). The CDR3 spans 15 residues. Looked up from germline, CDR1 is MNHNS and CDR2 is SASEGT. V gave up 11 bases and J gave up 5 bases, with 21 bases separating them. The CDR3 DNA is TGTGCCGCTAGAACGGGGTTATTGGAGACCGGGGAGCTGTTTTTT. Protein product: CAARTGLLETGELFF.

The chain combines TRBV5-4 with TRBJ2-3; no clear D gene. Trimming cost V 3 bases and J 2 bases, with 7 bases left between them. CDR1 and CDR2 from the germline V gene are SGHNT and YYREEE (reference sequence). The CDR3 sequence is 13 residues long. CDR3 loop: CASSSTDTDTQYF. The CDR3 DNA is TGTGCCAGCAGCTCCACAGACACAGATACGCAGTATTTT.

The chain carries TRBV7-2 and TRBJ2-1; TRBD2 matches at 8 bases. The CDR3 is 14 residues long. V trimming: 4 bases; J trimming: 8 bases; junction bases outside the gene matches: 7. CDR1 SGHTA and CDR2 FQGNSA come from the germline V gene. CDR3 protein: CASSSGLVVDEQFF. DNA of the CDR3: TGTGCCAGCAGCTCGGGACTAGTTGTCGATGAGCAGTTCTTC.

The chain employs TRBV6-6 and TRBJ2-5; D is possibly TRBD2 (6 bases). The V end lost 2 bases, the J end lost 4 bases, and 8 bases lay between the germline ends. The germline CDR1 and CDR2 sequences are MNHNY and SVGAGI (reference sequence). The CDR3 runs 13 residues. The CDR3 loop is CASSYGGGETQYF. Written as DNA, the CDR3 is TGTGCCAGCAGTTACGGGGGAGGAGAGACCCAGTACTTC.

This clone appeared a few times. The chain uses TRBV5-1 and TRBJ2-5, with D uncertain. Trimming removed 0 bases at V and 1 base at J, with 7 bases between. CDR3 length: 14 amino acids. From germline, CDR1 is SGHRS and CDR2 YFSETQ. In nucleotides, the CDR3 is TGCGCCAGCAGCTTGGCCGGGTCCCAAGAGACCCAGTACTTC. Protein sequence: CASSLAGSQETQYF.

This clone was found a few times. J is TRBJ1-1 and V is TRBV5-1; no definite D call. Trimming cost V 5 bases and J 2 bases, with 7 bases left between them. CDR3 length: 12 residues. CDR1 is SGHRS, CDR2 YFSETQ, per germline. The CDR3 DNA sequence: TGCGCCAGCAGAACGGTCAACACTGAAGCTTTCTTT. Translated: CASRTVNTEAFF.

The CDR3 loop reads CASSQGGTSGLSYEQYF. DNA for the CDR3: TGCGCCAGCAGCCAAGGTGGGACTAGCGGCCTCTCCTACGAGCAGTACTTC. V usage is TRBV4-3 and J usage is TRBJ2-7; 11 positions agree with TRBD2. J lost 0 bases, V lost 1 base, and 5 bases had no gene match. CDR3 length: 17 residues. Germline values: CDR1 LGHNA, CDR2 YSLEER.

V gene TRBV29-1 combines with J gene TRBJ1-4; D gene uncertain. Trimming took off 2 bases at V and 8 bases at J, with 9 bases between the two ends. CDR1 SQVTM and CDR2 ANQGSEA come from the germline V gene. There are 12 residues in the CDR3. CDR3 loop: CSVEYGAEKLFF. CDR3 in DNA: TGCAGCGTTGAATACGGTGCCGAAAAACTGTTTTTT. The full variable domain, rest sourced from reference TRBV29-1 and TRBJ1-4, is SAVISQKPSRDICQRGTSLTIQCQVDSQVTMMFWYRQQPGQSLTLIATANQGSEATYESGFVIDKFPISRPNLTFSTLTVSNMSPEDSSIYLCSVEYGAEKLFFGSGTQLSVL.

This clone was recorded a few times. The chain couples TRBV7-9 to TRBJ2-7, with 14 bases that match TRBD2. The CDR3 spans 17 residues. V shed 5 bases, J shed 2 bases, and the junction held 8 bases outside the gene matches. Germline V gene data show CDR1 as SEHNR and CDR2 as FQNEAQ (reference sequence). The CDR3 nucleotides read TGTGCCAGCAGCAGAGGACTAGCGGGAGGCCCCACCTACGAGCAGTACTTC. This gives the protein CASSRGLAGGPTYEQYF.

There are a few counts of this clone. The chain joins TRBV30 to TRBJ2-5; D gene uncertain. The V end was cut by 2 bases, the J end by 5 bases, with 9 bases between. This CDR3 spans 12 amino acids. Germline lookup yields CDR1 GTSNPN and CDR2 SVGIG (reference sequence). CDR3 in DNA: TGTGCCTGGAGTAACACTGGTGAGACCCAGTACTTC. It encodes CAWSNTGETQYF. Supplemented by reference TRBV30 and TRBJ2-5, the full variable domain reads SQTIHQWPATLVQPVGSPLSLECTVEGTSNPNLYWYRQAAGRGLQLLFYSVGIGQISSEVPQNLSASRPQDRQFILSSKKLLLSDSGFYLCAWSNTGETQYFGPGTRLLVL.

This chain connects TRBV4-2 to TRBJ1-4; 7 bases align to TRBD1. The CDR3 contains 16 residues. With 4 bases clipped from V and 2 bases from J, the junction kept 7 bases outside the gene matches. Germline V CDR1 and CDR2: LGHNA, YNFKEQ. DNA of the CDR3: TGTGCCAGCAGCCGAACAGGGGAGGCGACTAATGAAAAACTGTTTTTT. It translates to CASSRTGEATNEKLFF.

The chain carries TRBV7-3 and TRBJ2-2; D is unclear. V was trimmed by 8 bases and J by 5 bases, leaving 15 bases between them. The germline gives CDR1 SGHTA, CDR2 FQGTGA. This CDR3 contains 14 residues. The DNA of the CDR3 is TGTGCCAGCGGTAGCAGTGATTTTACCGGGGAGCTGTTTTTT. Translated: CASGSSDFTGELFF. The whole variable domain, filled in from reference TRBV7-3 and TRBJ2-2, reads GAGVSQTPSNKVTEKGKYVELRCDPISGHTALYWYRQSLGQGPEFLIYFQGTGAADDSGLPNDRFFAVRPEGSVSTLKIQRTERGDSAVYLCASGSSDFTGELFFGEGSRLTVL.

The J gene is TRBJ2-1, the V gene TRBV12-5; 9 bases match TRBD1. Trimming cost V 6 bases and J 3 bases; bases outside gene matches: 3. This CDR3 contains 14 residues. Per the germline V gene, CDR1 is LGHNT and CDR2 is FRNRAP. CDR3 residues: CASGTGGGYNEQFF. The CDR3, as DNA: TGTGCTAGTGGGACAGGGGGAGGCTACAATGAGCAGTTCTTC. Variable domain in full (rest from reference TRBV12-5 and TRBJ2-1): DARVTQTPRHKVTEMGQEVTMRCQPILGHNTVFWYRQTMMQGLELLAYFRNRAPLDDSGMPKDRFSAEMPDATLATLKIQPSEPRDSAVYFCASGTGGGYNEQFFGPGTRLTVL.

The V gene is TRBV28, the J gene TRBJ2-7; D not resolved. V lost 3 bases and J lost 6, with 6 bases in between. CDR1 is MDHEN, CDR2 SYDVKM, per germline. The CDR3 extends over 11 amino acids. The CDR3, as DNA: TGTGCCAGCAGTTTTTTATCCGAGCAGTACTTC. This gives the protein CASSFLSEQYF.

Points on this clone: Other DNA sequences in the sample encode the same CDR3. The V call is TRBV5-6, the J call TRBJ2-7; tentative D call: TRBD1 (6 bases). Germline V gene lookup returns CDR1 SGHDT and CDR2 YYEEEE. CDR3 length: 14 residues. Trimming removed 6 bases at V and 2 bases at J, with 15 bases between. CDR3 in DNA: TGTGCCAGCAACCCAGGACAGATAGCCTACGAGCAGTACTTC. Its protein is CASNPGQIAYEQYF.

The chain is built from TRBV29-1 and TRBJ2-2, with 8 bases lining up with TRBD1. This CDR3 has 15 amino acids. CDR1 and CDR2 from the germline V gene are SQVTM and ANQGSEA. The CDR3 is CSDNTGTGSTGELFF. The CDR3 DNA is TGCAGTGATAACACCGGGACAGGATCCACCGGGGAGCTGTTTTTT.

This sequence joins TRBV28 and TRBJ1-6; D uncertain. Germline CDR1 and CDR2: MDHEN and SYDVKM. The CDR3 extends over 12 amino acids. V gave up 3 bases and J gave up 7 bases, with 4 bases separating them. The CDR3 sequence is CASSFANSPLHF. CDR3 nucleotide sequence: TGTGCCAGCAGTTTTGCGAATTCACCCCTCCACTTT. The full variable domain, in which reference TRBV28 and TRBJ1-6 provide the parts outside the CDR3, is DVKVTQSSRYLVKRTGEKVFLECVQDMDHENMFWYRQDPGLGLRLIYFSYDVKMKEKGDIPEGYSVSREKKERFSLILESASTNQTSMYLCASSFANSPLHFGNGTRLTVT.

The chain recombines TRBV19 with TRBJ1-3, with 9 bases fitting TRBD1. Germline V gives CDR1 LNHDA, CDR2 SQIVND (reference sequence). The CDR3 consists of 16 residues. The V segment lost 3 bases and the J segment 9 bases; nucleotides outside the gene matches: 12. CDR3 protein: CASSIPGTGRRSTIYF. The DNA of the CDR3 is TGTGCCAGTAGTATTCCCGGGACAGGGCGGCGATCCACCATATATTTT.

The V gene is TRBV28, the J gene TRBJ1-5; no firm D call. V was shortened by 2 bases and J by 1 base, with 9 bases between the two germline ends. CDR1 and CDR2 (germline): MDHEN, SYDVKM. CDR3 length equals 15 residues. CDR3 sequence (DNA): TGTGCCAGCAGTTTAGGCTCGTCCAGCAATCAGCCCCAGCATTTT. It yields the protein CASSLGSSSNQPQHF.

The CDR3 coding sequence is TGTGCCAGCAGTGAAAGACAGGGCAACTATGGCTACACCTTC. Translated: CASSERQGNYGYTF. The V call is TRBV6-1, the J call TRBJ1-2, with TRBD1 matching 7 bases. The length of the CDR3 is 14 residues. V shed 2 bases and J 2 bases; nucleotides not matched to a gene: 2. Germline V gene lookup returns CDR1 MNHNS and CDR2 SASEGT.

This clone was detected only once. The CDR3 loop is CALPGQGRYTF. The DNA of the CDR3 is TGTGCCCTCCCGGGACAGGGGCGCTACACCTTC. V is TRBV30 and J is TRBJ1-2; 10 bases agree with TRBD1. V was pared by 8 bases and J by 9 bases, with 6 bases of the junction left unmatched. Germline V CDR1 and CDR2: GTSNPN, SVGIG (reference sequence). The CDR3 covers 11 residues.

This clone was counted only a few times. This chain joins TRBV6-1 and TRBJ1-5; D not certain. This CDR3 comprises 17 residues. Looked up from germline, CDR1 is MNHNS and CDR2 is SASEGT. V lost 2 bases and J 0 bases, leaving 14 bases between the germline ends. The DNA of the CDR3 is TGTGCCAGCAGTGAACGAACCCACAGTAATAGCAATCAGCCCCAGCATTTT. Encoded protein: CASSERTHSNSNQPQHF.